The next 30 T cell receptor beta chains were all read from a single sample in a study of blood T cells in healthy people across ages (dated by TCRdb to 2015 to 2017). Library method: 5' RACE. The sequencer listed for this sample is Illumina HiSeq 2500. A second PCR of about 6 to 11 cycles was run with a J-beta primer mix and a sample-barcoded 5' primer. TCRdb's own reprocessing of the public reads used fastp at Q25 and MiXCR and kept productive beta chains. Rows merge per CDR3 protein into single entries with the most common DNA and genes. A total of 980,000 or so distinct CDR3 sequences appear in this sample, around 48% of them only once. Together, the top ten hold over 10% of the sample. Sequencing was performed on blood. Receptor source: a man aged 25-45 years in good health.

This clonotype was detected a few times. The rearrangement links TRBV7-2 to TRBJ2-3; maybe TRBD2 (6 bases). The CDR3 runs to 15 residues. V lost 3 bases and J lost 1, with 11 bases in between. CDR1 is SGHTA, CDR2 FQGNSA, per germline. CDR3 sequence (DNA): TGTGCCAGCAGCTTTAGCGGACCGCGCACAGATACGCAGTATTTT. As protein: CASSFSGPRTDTQYF. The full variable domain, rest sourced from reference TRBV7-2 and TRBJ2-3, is GAGVSQSPSNKVTEKGKDVELRCDPISGHTALYWYRQSLGQGLEFLIYFQGNSAPDKSGLPSDRFSAERTGGSVSTLTIQRTQQEDSAVYLCASSFSGPRTDTQYFGPGTRLTVL.

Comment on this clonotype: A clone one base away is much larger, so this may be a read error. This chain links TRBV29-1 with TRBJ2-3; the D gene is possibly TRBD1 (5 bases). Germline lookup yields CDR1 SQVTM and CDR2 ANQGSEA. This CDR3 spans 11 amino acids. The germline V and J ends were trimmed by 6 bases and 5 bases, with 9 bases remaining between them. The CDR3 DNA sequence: TGCAGCGTCACAGGAGAAGATACGCAGTATTTT. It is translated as CSVTGEDTQYF.

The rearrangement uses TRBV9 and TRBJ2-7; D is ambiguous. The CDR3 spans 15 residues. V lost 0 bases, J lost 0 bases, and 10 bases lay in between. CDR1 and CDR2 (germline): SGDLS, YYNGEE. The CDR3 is CASSVATGYSYEQYF. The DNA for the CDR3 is TGTGCCAGCAGCGTAGCTACGGGCTACTCCTACGAGCAGTACTTC. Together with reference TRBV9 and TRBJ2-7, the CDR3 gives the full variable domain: DSGVTQTPKHLITATGQRVTLRCSPRSGDLSVYWYQQSLDQGLQFLIQYYNGEERAKGNILERFSAQQFPDLHSELNLSSLELGDSALYFCASSVATGYSYEQYFGPGTRLTVT.

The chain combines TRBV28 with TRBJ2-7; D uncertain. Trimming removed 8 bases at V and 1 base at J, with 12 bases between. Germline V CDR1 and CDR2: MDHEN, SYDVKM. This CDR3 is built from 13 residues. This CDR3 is CASPGPESYEQYF. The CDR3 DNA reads TGTGCCAGCCCTGGGCCGGAGTCCTACGAGCAGTACTTC.

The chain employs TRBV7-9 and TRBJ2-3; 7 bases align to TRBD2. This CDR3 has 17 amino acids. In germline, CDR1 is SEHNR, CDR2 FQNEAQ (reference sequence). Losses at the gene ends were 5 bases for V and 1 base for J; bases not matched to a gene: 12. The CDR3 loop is CASSPRGRGAGTDTQYF. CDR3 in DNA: TGTGCCAGCAGCCCTCGGGGGAGGGGCGCAGGCACAGATACGCAGTATTTT. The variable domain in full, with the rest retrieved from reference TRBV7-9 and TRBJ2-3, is DTGVSQNPRHKITKRGQNVTFRCDPISEHNRLYWYRQTLGQGPEFLTYFQNEAQLEKSRLLSDRFSAERPKGSFSTLEIQRTEQGDSAMYLCASSPRGRGAGTDTQYFGPGTRLTVL.

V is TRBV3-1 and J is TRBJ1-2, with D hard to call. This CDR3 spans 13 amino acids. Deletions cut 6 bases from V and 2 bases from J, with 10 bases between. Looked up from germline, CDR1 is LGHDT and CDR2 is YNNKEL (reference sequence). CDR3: CASSAIGNYGYTF. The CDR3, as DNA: TGTGCCAGCAGTGCGATAGGAAACTATGGCTACACCTTC.

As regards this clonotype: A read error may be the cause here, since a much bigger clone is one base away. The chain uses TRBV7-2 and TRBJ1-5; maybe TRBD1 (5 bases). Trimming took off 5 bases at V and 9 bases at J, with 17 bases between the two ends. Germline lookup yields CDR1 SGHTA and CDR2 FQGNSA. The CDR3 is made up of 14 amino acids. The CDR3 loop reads CASSNGGVQAPQHF. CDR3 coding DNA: TGTGCCAGCAGCAACGGGGGGGTCCAAGCGCCCCAGCATTTT.

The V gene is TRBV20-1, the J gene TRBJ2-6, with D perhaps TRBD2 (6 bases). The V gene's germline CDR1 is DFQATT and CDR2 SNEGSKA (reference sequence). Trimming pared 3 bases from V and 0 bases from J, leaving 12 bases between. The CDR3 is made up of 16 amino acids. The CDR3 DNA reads TGCAGTGCTAGTATAGGGGAGGTCTCTGGGGCCAACGTCCTGACTTTC. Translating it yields CSASIGEVSGANVLTF.

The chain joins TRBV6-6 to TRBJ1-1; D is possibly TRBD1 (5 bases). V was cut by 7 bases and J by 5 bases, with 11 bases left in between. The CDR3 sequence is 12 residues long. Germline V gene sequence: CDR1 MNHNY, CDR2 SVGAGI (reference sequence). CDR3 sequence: CASNKEGTEAFF. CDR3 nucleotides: TGTGCCAGCAATAAGGAGGGGACTGAAGCTTTCTTT.

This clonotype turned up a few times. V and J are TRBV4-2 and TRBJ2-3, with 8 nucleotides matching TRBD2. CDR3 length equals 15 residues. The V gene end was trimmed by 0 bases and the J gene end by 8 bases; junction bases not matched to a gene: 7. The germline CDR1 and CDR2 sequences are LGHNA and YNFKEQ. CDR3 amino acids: CASSQDRGGRGTQYF. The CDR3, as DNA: TGTGCCAGCAGCCAAGATCGGGGGGGGAGAGGTACGCAGTATTTT.

The chain's CDR3 is CASKNRGGYTF. CDR3 nucleotide sequence: TGTGCCAGCAAAAACCGGGGAGGCTACACCTTC. The rearrangement joins TRBV2 to TRBJ1-2; no definite D call. The CDR3 is 11 amino acids. Germline CDR1 is SNHLY and CDR2 is FYNNEI. The V gene lost 7 bases and the J gene lost 8 bases, with 11 bases spanning the gap.

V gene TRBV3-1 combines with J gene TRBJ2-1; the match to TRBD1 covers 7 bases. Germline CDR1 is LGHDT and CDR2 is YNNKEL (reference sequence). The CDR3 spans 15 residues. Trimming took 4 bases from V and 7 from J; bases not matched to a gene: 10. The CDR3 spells CASSPQGESRNEQFF. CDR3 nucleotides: TGTGCCAGCAGCCCCCAGGGGGAGAGTCGGAATGAGCAGTTCTTC.

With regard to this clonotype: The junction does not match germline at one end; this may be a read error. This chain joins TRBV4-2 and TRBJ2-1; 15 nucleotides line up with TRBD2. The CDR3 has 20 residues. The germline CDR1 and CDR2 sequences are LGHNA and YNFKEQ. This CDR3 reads CAISQGLAGGPSSSYNEQFF. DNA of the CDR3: TGTGCCATCAGCCAAGGACTAGCGGGGGGGCCCAGTAGCTCCTACAATGAGCAGTTCTTC.

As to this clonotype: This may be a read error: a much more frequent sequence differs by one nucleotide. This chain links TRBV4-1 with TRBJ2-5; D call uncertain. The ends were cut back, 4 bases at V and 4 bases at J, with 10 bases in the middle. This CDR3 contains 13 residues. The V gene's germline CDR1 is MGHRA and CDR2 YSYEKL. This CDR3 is CASSRWQTETQYF. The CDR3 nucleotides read TGCGCCAGCAGCCGGTGGCAGACAGAGACCCAGTACTTC.

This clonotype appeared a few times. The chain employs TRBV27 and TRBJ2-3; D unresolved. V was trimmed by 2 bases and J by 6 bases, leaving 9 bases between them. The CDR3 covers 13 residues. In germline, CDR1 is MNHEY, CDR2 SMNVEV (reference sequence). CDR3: CASSLQAGDTQYF. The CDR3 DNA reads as TGTGCCAGCAGTTTACAGGCTGGGGATACGCAGTATTTT.

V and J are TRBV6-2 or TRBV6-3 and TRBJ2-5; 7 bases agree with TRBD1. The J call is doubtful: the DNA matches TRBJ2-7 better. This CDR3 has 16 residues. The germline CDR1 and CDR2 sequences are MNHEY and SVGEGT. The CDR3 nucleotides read TGTGCCAGCAGTTACTCGACAGGACAGGCCTCCTACGAGCAGTACTTC. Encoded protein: CASSYSTGQASYEQYF.

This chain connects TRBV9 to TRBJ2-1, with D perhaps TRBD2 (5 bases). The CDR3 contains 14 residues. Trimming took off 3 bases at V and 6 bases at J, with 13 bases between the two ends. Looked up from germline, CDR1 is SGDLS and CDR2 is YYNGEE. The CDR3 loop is CASSGSSGSNEQFF. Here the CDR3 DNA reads TGTGCCAGCAGCGGCTCGAGCGGAAGCAATGAGCAGTTCTTC. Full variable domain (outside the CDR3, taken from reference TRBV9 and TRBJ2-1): DSGVTQTPKHLITATGQRVTLRCSPRSGDLSVYWYQQSLDQGLQFLIQYYNGEERAKGNILERFSAQQFPDLHSELNLSSLELGDSALYFCASSGSSGSNEQFFGPGTRLTVL.

CDR3 protein: CASKRGGQVNEQFF. CDR3 nucleotide sequence: TGTGCCAGCAAACGGGGGGGCCAGGTCAATGAGCAGTTCTTC. The chain uses TRBV6-2 or TRBV6-3 and TRBJ2-1, with TRBD2 matching 8 bases. This CDR3 contains 14 residues. With V trimmed by 7 bases and J by 6 bases, 8 bases remained unmatched. Germline V gene sequence: CDR1 MNHEY, CDR2 SVGEGT.

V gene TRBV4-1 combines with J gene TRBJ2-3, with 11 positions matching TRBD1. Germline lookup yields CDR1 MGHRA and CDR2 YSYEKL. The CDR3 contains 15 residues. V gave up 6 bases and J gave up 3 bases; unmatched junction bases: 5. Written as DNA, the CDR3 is TGCGCCAGCAGAAAAGGGGACAGGGGGACAGATACGCAGTATTTT. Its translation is CASRKGDRGTDTQYF.

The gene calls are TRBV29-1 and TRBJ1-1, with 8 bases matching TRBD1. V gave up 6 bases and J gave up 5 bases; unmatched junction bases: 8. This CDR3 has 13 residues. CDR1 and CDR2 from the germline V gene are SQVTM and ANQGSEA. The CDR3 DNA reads TGCAGCGTCGGGCTCAGGGGGCGAACTGAAGCTTTCTTT. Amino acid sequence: CSVGLRGRTEAFF.

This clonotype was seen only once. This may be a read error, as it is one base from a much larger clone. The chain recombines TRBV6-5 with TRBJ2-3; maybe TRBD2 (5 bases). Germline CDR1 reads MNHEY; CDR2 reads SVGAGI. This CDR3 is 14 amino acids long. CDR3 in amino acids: CASSDSRGTDTQYF. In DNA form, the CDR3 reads TGTGCCAGCAGTGACTCGCGGGGCACAGATACGCAGTATTTT.

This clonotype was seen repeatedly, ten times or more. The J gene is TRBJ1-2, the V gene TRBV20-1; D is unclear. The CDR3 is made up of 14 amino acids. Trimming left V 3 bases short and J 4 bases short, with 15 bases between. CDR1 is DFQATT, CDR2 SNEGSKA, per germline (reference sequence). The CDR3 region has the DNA TGCAGTGCTAGGGAGCTCTCCGGGGTCTATGGCTACACCTTC. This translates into CSARELSGVYGYTF.

The CDR3 spells CASSLAAGEGETQYF. DNA of the CDR3: TGTGCCAGCAGTTTGGCGGCTGGGGAGGGGGAGACCCAGTACTTC. This sequence joins TRBV27 and TRBJ2-7, with TRBD2 matching 7 bases. The DNA end lines up better with TRBJ2-5; the J call may be wrong. This CDR3 contains 15 residues. The germline V gene has CDR1 MNHEY and CDR2 SMNVEV (reference sequence).

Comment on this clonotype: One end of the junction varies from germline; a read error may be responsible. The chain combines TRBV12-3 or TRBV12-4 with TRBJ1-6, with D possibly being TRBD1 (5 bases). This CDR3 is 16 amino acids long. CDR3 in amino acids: CACSFSIMGRDSPLHF. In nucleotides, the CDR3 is TGTGCCTGCAGTTTTTCTATTATGGGGCGGGATTCACCCCTCCACTTT.

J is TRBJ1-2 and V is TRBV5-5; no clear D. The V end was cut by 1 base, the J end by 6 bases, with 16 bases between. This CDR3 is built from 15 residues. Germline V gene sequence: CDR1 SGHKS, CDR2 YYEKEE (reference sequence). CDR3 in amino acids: CASSLLATFGDGYTF. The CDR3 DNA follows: TGTGCCAGCAGCTTGTTGGCGACCTTCGGGGATGGCTACACCTTC.

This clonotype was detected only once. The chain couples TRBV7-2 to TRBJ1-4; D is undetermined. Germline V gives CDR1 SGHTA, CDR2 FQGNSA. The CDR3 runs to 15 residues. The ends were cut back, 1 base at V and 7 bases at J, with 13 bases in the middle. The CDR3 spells CASSLGGGRVEKLFF. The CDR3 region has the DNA TGTGCCAGCAGCTTAGGTGGAGGGCGGGTTGAAAAACTGTTTTTT.

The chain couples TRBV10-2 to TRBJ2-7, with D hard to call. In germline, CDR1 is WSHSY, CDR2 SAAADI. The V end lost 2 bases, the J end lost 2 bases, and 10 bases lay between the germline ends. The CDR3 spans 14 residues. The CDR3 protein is CASSEAGSTYEQYF. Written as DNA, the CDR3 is TGCGCCAGCAGTGAGGCAGGCAGTACCTACGAGCAGTACTTC.

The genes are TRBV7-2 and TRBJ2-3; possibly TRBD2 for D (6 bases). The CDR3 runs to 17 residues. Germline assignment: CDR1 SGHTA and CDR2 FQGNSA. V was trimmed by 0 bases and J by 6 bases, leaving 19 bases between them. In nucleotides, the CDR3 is TGTGCCAGCAGCTTAGCGGGGCGACACCAGCTAGCGGATACGCAGTATTTT. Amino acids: CASSLAGRHQLADTQYF.

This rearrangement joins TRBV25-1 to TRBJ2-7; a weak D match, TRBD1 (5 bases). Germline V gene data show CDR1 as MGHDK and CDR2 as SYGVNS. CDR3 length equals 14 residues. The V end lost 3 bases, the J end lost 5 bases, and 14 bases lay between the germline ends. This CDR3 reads CASSEFPGHHEQYF. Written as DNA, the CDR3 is TGTGCCAGCAGTGAGTTTCCAGGGCACCACGAGCAGTACTTC.

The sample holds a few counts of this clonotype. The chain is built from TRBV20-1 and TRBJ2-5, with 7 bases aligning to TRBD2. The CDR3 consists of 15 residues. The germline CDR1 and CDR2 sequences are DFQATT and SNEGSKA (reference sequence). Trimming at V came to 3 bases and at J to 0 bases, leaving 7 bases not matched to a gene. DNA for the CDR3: TGCAGTGCTAGGAAGGGGACTAACTACCAAGAGACCCAGTACTTC. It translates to CSARKGTNYQETQYF.